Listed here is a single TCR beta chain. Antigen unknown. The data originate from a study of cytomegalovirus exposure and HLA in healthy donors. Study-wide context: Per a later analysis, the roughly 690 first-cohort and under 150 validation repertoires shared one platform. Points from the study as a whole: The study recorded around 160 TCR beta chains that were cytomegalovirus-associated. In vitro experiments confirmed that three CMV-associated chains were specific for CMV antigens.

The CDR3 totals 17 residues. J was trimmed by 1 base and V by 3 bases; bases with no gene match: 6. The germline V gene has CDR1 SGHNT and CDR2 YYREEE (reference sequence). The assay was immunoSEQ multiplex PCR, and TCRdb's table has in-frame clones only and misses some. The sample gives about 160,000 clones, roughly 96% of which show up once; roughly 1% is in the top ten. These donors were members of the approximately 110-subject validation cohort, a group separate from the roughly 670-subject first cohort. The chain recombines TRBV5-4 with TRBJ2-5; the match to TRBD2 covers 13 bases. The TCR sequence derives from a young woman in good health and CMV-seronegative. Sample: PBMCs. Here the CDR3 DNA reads TGTGCCAGCAGCTCATTAGGACTAGCGGGGGCCCAAGAGACCCAGTACTTC. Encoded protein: CASSSLGLAGAQETQYF.